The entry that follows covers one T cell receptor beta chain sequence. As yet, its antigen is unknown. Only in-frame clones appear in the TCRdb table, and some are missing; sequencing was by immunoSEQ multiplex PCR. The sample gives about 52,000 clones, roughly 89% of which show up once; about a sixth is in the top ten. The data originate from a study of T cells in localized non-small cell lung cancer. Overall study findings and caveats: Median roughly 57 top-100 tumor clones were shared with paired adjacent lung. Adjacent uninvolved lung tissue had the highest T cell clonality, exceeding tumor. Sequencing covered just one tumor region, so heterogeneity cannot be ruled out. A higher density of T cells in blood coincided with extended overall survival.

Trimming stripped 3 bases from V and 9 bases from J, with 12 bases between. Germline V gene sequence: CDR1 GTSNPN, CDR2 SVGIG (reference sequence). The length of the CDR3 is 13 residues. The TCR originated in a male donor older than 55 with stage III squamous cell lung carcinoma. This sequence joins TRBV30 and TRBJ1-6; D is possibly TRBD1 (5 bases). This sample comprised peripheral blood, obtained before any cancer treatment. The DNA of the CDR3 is TGTGCCTGGAGGACCGGGGGTAGTTCACCCCTCCACTTT. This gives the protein CAWRTGGSSPLHF.